The next 29 T cell receptor beta chains were all read from a single sample in a study of vaccination effects on CD4 cells after COVID-19 (dated by TCRdb to between 2020 and 2023). The ViraFEST assay stimulated PBMC with viral peptide pools and then used TCR sequencing to identify antigen-specific CD4+ T cell clonotypes by expansion. After about 9 days of culture, CD4+ T cells were isolated with the EasySep CD4+ T cell isolation kit. Participants received two doses of either the BNT162b2 or the mRNA-1273 mRNA SARS-CoV-2 vaccine. These receptors have no known antigen. The library was produced with the immunoSEQ multiplex PCR assay. The table was pulled from immuneACCESS by TCRdb, which kept in-frame rearrangements only. Such tables lose some clones; where checked, under half of the loss comes from unresolved V genes, and the rest has no known cause. This sample comprises 75,000 to 100,000 clones, roughly 73% of them detected only once. More than 1% of the sample comes from the top ten.

The specimen comprised CD4+ T cells from PBMCs cultured with HCoV-OC43 spike peptides, sampled after COVID-19 vaccination. Explained via the paper, the cell subset or site label denotes: HCoV-OC43 spike overlapping peptide pool stimulation. Receptors were obtained from a human donor who received a COVID-19 vaccine.

J is TRBJ2-7 and V is TRBV5-6; D possibly matches TRBD1 or TRBD2 (6 bases each). This CDR3 is built from 14 residues. V lost 4 bases and J 2 bases, leaving 13 bases between the germline ends. Germline CDR1 is SGHDT and CDR2 is YYEEEE. CDR3 amino acids: CASSRRGAAYEQYV. The DNA of the CDR3 is TGTGCCAGCAGCAGGAGGGGGGCAGCCTACGAGCAGTACGTC.

This chain connects TRBV6-6 to TRBJ1-2, with a possible D match to TRBD1 (5 bases). The germline V gene encodes CDR1 MNHNY and CDR2 SVGAGI (reference sequence). Deletions cut 2 bases from V and 4 bases from J, with 11 bases between. This CDR3 is 14 amino acids long. The CDR3 reads CASSYVGASYGYTF. The DNA of the CDR3 is TGTGCCAGCAGTTACGTAGGGGCCTCCTATGGCTACACCTTC.

J is TRBJ2-2 and V is TRBV3-1 (or the pseudogene TRBV3-2); no clear D gene. The CDR3 is 13 amino acids. Trimming removed 1 base from V and 7 bases from J, with 7 bases in between. Germline CDR1 is LGHDT and CDR2 is YNNKEL (reference sequence). CDR3 loop: CASSQGPHGELFF. The CDR3 coding sequence is TGTGCCAGCAGCCAAGGGCCCCACGGGGAGCTGTTTTTT.

As DNA, the CDR3 is TGTGCCAGCAGCCAAGCCTCGACCCGGGGCTATAATTCACCCCTCCACTTT. It is translated as CASSQASTRGYNSPLHF. The chain joins TRBV3-1 (or the pseudogene TRBV3-2) to TRBJ1-6; D unresolved. Germline-derived CDR1 and CDR2 are LGHDT and YNNKEL (reference sequence). CDR3 size: 17 residues. Trimming left V 1 base short and J 3 bases short, with 13 bases between.

The J gene is TRBJ2-1, the V gene TRBV9; 9 nucleotides match TRBD1. This CDR3 is built from 16 residues. Germline loops: CDR1 SGDLS, CDR2 YYNGEE. Trimming cost V 4 bases and J 2 bases; bases outside gene matches: 7. CDR3 sequence reads: CASSTRTGATYNEQFF. As DNA, the CDR3 is TGTGCCAGCAGCACCCGGACAGGGGCAACCTACAATGAGCAGTTCTTC.

The gene calls are TRBV5-1 and TRBJ2-5, with TRBD1 matching 7 bases. The V segment lost 0 bases and the J segment 3 bases; nucleotides outside the gene matches: 5. The CDR3 spans 15 residues. The germline CDR1 and CDR2 sequences are SGHRS and YFSETQ. As DNA, the CDR3 is TGCGCCAGCAGCTTGGGGGGACAGCTTAAAGAGACCCAGTACTTC. This encodes CASSLGGQLKETQYF.

The V and J genes are TRBV4-2 and TRBJ2-7; the D is unclear. Germline assignment: CDR1 LGHNA and CDR2 YNFKEQ. V dropped 0 bases and J dropped 1 base, with 7 bases sitting between them. The CDR3 sequence is 14 residues long. For the CDR3, the DNA is TGTGCCAGCAGCCAAGATTGGGGATCCTACGAGCAGTACGTC. This translates into CASSQDWGSYEQYV.

This clone appeared once. This sequence joins TRBV24-1 and TRBJ2-3; D remains ambiguous. V dropped 4 bases and J dropped 1 base, with 11 bases sitting between them. The germline CDR1 and CDR2 sequences are KGHDR and SFDVKD. This CDR3 comprises 15 residues. CDR3 residues: CATSEASSRTDTQYF. CDR3 DNA: TGTGCCACCAGTGAGGCGTCCAGCCGCACAGATACGCAGTATTTT.

V and J are TRBV19 and TRBJ1-1; D gene uncertain. The CDR3 covers 14 residues. Germline-derived CDR1 and CDR2 are LNHDA and SQIVND (reference sequence). Trimming removed 7 bases at V and 3 bases at J, with 15 bases between. Written as DNA, the CDR3 is TGTGCCAGTAAAGGTCGTACCCAGGACACTGAAGCTTTCTTT. Protein product: CASKGRTQDTEAFF. The full variable domain, in which reference TRBV19 and TRBJ1-1 provide the parts outside the CDR3, is DGGITQSPKYLFRKEGQNVTLSCEQNLNHDAMYWYRQDPGQGLRLIYYSQIVNDFQKGDIAEGYSVSREKKESFPLTVTSAQKNPTAFYLCASKGRTQDTEAFFGQGTRLTVV.

The rearrangement uses TRBV7-2 and TRBJ2-7; a weak D match, TRBD2 (6 bases). Trimming removed 3 bases from V and 1 base from J, with 7 bases in between. This CDR3 region has 13 residues. Germline V lookup: CDR1 SGHTA, CDR2 FQGNSA. CDR3 nucleotide sequence: TGTGCCAGCAGCTTGGCGGGGTCCTACGAGCAGTACGTC. Translating gives CASSLAGSYEQYV.

The chain couples TRBV9 to TRBJ2-3; TRBD2 aligns across 8 bases. CDR1 SGDLS and CDR2 YYNGEE come from the germline V gene. The ends lost 4 bases at V and 2 bases at J; junction bases unmatched: 9. The CDR3 extends over 16 amino acids. In nucleotides, the CDR3 is TGTGCCAGCAGCCCCCGTGAGCGGGGGAACACAGATACGCAGTATTTT. Translated: CASSPRERGNTDTQYF.

This clone has a handful of counts. The genes are TRBV5-1 and TRBJ1-4; D uncertain. The CDR3 length is 13 residues. CDR1 and CDR2 (germline): SGHRS, YFSETQ. V shed 3 bases and J shed 8 bases, with 11 bases lying between them. The CDR3 DNA is TGCGCCAGCAGCTGGACTAGTCGCGAAAAACTGTTTTTT. Protein: CASSWTSREKLFF.

This chain uses TRBV19 with TRBJ2-1, with 9 bases lining up with TRBD1. The junction had 2 bases not matched to a gene; V was cut back by 1 base and J by 4 bases. The CDR3 spans 15 residues. CDR1 and CDR2 (germline): LNHDA, SQIVND (reference sequence). The CDR3 coding sequence is TGTGCCAGTAGTATAGTAGGACAGGGGTACAATGAGCAGTTCTTC. Its protein is CASSIVGQGYNEQFF. The full variable domain, completed using reference TRBV19 and TRBJ2-1, is DGGITQSPKYLFRKEGQNVTLSCEQNLNHDAMYWYRQDPGQGLRLIYYSQIVNDFQKGDIAEGYSVSREKKESFPLTVTSAQKNPTAFYLCASSIVGQGYNEQFFGPGTRLTVL.

The chain is built from TRBV6-5 and TRBJ1-6; the match to TRBD1 covers 7 bases. This CDR3 is 15 amino acids long. Losses at the gene ends were 2 bases for V and 6 bases for J; bases not matched to a gene: 4. Germline V CDR1 and CDR2: MNHEY, SVGAGI. CDR3 loop: CASSYAGTVNSPLHF. The CDR3 DNA reads TGTGCCAGCAGTTACGCCGGGACAGTTAATTCACCCCTCCACTTT.

V usage is TRBV6-6 and J usage is TRBJ1-3; D remains unclear. Trimming removed 3 bases from V and 1 base from J, with 13 bases in between. The CDR3 sequence is 16 residues long. Germline lookup yields CDR1 MNHNY and CDR2 SVGAGI (reference sequence). CDR3 loop: CASSYFTRGSGNTIYF. In DNA form, the CDR3 reads TGTGCCAGCAGTTATTTCACACGGGGATCTGGAAACACCATATATTTT.

CDR3: CASSYTSNTEAFF. In DNA form, the CDR3 reads TGTGCCAGCAGTTACACCAGCAACACTGAAGCTTTCTTT. The V gene is TRBV6-6, the J gene TRBJ1-1; D is unclear. The V end was cut by 2 bases, the J end by 2 bases, with 6 bases between. Germline V gene sequence: CDR1 MNHNY, CDR2 SVGAGI (reference sequence). The CDR3 extends over 13 amino acids.

The gene calls are TRBV4-3 and TRBJ2-1, with 10 positions matching TRBD1. V lost 4 bases to trimming and J lost 8 bases; unmatched junction nucleotides: 20. This CDR3 has 19 amino acids. From germline, CDR1 is LGHNA and CDR2 YSLEER. Written as DNA, the CDR3 is TGCGCCAGCAGCCGCTCGTTCATTGCCGGGACAGGGGTCGTGGATGAGCAGTTCTTC. Amino acids: CASSRSFIAGTGVVDEQFF.

The chain combines TRBV5-5 with TRBJ1-5, with TRBD1 as a possible D gene (5 bases). This CDR3 has 15 residues. In germline, CDR1 is SGHKS, CDR2 YYEKEE (reference sequence). V was cut by 0 bases and J by 4 bases, with 11 bases left in between. CDR3 sequence (DNA): TGTGCCAGCAGCTTGGTTGTGGCAGGGAATCAGCCCCAGCATTTT. Translation: CASSLVVAGNQPQHF.

V and J are TRBV5-1 and TRBJ2-5, with D perhaps being TRBD1 or TRBD2 (6 bases each). The CDR3 is made up of 15 amino acids. V lost 0 bases and J lost 5, with 14 bases in between. Germline values: CDR1 SGHRS, CDR2 YFSETQ. The CDR3 reads CASSLAGQGGETQYF. As DNA, the CDR3 is TGCGCCAGCAGCTTGGCGGGACAAGGGGGGGAGACCCAGTACTTC.

This clone was seen only a few times. The chain joins TRBV7-3 to TRBJ2-1, with D maybe TRBD2 (5 bases). The CDR3 has 13 residues. In germline, CDR1 is SGHTA, CDR2 FQGTGA. V dropped 1 base and J dropped 8 bases, with 9 bases sitting between them. CDR3: CASSLIERYEQFF. CDR3 DNA: TGTGCCAGCAGCTTAATAGAGCGGTATGAGCAGTTCTTC.

This clone is medium-sized. CDR3 in DNA: TGTGCCAGCGCAAAAGGGGGAACCACTGAAGCTTTCTTT. It yields the protein CASAKGGTTEAFF. The chain couples TRBV2 to TRBJ1-1; maybe TRBD1 (6 bases). In germline, CDR1 is SNHLY, CDR2 FYNNEI. There are 13 residues in the CDR3. V was clipped by 8 bases and J by 4 bases, with 14 bases between them.

The CDR3 nucleotides read TGTGCCAGCCGTCGGACAGGGTACAATGAGCAGTTCTTC. As protein: CASRRTGYNEQFF. The rearrangement links TRBV7-8 to TRBJ2-1; 8 positions agree with TRBD1. The CDR3 loop spans 13 amino acids. The trim removed 8 bases at V and 4 bases at J, leaving 4 bases unmatched. Germline CDR1 and CDR2: SGHVS and FQNEAQ.

The V call is TRBV10-2, the J call TRBJ1-4; D is uncertain. V lost 5 bases, J lost 3 bases, and 10 bases lay in between. This CDR3 is 14 amino acids long. The germline CDR1 and CDR2 sequences are WSHSY and SAAADI. In nucleotides, the CDR3 is TGCGCCAGCAGTCCGACACTAGCTAATGAAAAACTGTTTTTT. It encodes CASSPTLANEKLFF.

This clone was found a few times. The V call is TRBV6-5, the J call TRBJ1-2; D is perhaps TRBD1 (5 bases). Germline CDR1 is MNHEY and CDR2 is SVGAGI. V lost 4 bases and J lost 7, with 16 bases in between. The CDR3 sequence is 14 residues long. The CDR3 spells CASSSWGEKVGYTF. The CDR3, as DNA: TGTGCCAGCAGTTCCTGGGGGGAAAAGGTTGGCTACACCTTC.

The chain joins TRBV27 to TRBJ1-2, with 9 positions matching TRBD1. This CDR3 region has 14 residues. From germline, CDR1 is MNHEY and CDR2 SMNVEV (reference sequence). The ends lost 6 bases at V and 5 bases at J; junction bases unmatched: 7. CDR3 protein: CASRLLGQGYGYTF. Here the CDR3 DNA reads TGTGCCAGCAGACTTCTCGGACAGGGGTATGGCTACACCTTC.

The J gene is TRBJ2-1, the V gene TRBV11-2, with no clear D. CDR1 is SGHAT, CDR2 FQNNGV, per germline. Trimming removed 1 base at V and 2 bases at J, with 6 bases between. CDR3 size: 14 residues. CDR3 sequence reads: CASSLGSAYNEQFF. The CDR3 DNA is TGTGCCAGCAGCTTAGGGTCAGCCTACAATGAGCAGTTCTTC.

The chain joins TRBV2 to TRBJ1-5, with D hard to call. CDR1 and CDR2 (germline): SNHLY, FYNNEI. V lost 2 bases to trimming and J lost 4 bases, with 3 bases between them. The CDR3 is 12 residues long. CDR3 bases: TGTGCCAGCAGTGAATCTAATCAGCCCCAGCATTTT. This sequence encodes CASSESNQPQHF.

The chain is built from TRBV9 and TRBJ1-5; 9 nucleotides agree with TRBD1. Germline V gives CDR1 SGDLS, CDR2 YYNGEE. The V and J ends lost 4 bases and 1 base, in that order; junction bases with no gene match: 3. This CDR3 region has 15 residues. CDR3 in amino acids: CASSSGTGSNQPQHF. The CDR3 nucleotides read TGTGCCAGCAGCTCCGGGACAGGGAGCAATCAGCCCCAGCATTTT.

The table lists this clone with a count of one. J is TRBJ2-7 and V is TRBV5-4; TRBD2 aligns across 9 bases. This CDR3 region has 13 residues. The germline V gene has CDR1 SGHNT and CDR2 YYREEE (reference sequence). Germline trimming cut 4 bases from V and 6 bases from J; bases unmatched to any gene: 5. The CDR3 nucleotides are TGTGCCAGCAGCCCCGGGACTAGCAGCGAGCAGTACGTC. Encoded protein: CASSPGTSSEQYV.